This TCR beta chain was captured in a study of CD8+ T cells in alopecia areata. Extracted from the samples, RNA was reverse transcribed into cDNA to serve as the sequencing template. TCRdb's table, derived via immunoSEQ multiplex PCR, lists solely in-frame clones and lacks some. Of over 150,000 clones listed, 53% are singletons. Treatment indicated: oral pan-JAK inhibitor, 5-10 mg twice daily. Collected material from alopecia areata patients comprised lesional scalp punch biopsies and peripheral blood. Study-wide points: When scalp samples are sequenced, resident alphabeta T cells of normal skin are also captured. The study found higher clonality in lesional than normal scalp, especially in alopecia totalis/universalis.

This CDR3 has 14 residues. The V gene's germline CDR1 is SGHDT and CDR2 YYEEEE. V gave up 0 bases and J gave up 9 bases, with 13 bases separating them. For this clone: Its target is unknown.

The TCR comes from a human donor with alopecia areata. Sequencing used CD8+ T cells sorted from blood, obtained at week 24, from a patient treated with tofacitinib. This chain uses TRBV5-6 with TRBJ1-5, with D possibly being TRBD1 (6 bases). CDR3 coding DNA: TGTGCCAGCAGCTTGGAACAGGGAAACGGGCCCCAGCATTTT. This encodes CASSLEQGNGPQHF.